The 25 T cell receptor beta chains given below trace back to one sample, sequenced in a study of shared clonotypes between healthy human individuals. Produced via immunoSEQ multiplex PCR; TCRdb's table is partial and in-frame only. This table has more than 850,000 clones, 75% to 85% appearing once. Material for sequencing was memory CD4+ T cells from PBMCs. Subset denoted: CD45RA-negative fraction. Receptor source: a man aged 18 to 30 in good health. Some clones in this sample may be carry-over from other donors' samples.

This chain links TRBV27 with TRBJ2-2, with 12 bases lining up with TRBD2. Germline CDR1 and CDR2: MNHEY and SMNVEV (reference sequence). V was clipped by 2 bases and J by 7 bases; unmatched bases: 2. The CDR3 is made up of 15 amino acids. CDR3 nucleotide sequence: TGTGCCAGCAGTTTAAGGGGACTAGCGGGCGGGGAGCTGTTTTTT. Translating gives CASSLRGLAGGELFF.

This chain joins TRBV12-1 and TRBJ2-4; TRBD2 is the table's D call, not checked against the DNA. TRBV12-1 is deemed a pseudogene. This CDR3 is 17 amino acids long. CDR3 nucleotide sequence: TGTGCCAGCAGCTTTAGTCCAGCGGGCTCAGCCAAAAACATTCAGTACTTC. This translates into CASSFSPAGSAKNIQYF.

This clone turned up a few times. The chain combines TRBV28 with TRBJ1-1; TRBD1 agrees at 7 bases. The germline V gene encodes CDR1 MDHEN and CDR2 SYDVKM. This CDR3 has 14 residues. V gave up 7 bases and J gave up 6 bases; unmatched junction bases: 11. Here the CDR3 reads CASIQGGADAEAFF. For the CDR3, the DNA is TGTGCCAGCATCCAGGGGGGGGCAGACGCTGAAGCTTTCTTT.

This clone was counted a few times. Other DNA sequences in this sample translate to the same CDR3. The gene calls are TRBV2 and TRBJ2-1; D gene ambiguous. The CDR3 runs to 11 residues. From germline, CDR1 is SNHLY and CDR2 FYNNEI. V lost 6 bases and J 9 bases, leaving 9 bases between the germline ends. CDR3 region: CASSYSGEQFF. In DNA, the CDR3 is TGTGCCAGCAGCTACTCCGGTGAGCAGTTCTTC. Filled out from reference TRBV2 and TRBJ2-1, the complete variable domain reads EPEVTQTPSHQVTQMGQEVILRCVPISNHLYFYWYRQILGQKVEFLVSFYNNEISEKSEIFDDQFSVERPDGSNFTLKIRSTKLEDSAMYFCASSYSGEQFFGPGTRLTVL.

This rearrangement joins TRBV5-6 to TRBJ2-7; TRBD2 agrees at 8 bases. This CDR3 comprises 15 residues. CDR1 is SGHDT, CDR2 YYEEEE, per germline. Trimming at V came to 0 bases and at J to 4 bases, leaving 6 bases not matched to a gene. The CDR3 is CASSLVGLVSYEQYF. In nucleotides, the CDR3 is TGTGCCAGCAGCTTGGTGGGACTAGTCAGTTACGAGCAGTACTTC.

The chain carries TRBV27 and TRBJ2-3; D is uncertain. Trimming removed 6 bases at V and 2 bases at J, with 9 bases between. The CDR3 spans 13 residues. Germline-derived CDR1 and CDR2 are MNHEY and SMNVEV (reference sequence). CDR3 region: CASRRQFTDTQYF. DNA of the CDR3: TGTGCCAGCAGAAGACAATTCACAGATACGCAGTATTTT.

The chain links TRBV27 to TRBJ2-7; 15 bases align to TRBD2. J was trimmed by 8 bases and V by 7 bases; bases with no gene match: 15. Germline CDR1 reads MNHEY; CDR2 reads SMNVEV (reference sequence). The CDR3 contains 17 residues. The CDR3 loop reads CASTRQGLAGGRDQQYF. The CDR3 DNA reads TGTGCCAGCACTCGCCAGGGACTAGCGGGAGGCCGAGACCAGCAGTACTTC.

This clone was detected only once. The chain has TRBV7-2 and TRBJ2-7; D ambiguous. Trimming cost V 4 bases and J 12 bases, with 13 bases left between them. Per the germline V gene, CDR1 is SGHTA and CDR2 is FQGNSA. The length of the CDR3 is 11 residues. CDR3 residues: CASSSVFTAYF. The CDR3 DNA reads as TGTGCCAGCAGCTCAGTCTTCACAGCGTACTTC.

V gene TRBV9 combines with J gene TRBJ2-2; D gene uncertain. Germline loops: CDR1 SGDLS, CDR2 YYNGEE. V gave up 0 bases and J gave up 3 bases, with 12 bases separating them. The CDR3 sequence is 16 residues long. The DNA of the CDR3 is TGTGCCAGCAGCGTAGTTAAGGGAACGGACACCGGGGAGCTGTTTTTT. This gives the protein CASSVVKGTDTGELFF.

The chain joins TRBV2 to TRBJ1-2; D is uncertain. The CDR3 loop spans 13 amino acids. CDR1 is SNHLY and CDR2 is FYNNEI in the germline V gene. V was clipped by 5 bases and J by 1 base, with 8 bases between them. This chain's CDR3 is CASSKDGNYGYTF. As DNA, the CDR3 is TGTGCCAGCAGTAAAGACGGTAACTATGGCTACACCTTC.

The CDR3 reads CASVPNVAGGGGDEQFF. CDR3 in DNA: TGTGCCAGCGTACCAAACGTAGCGGGAGGGGGTGGAGATGAGCAGTTCTTC. The chain employs TRBV28 and TRBJ2-1; 11 bases fit TRBD2. The V and J ends lost 8 bases and 8 bases, in that order; junction bases with no gene match: 17. The CDR3 consists of 17 residues. CDR1 is MDHEN, CDR2 SYDVKM, per germline.

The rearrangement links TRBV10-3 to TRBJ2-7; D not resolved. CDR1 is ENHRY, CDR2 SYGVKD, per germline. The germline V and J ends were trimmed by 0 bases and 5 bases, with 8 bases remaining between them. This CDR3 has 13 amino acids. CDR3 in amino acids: CAISESNENEQYF. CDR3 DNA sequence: TGTGCCATCAGTGAGTCGAATGAGAACGAGCAGTACTTC.

The CDR3 here is CASSELAGADTQYF. CDR3 nucleotides: TGTGCCAGCAGTGAACTAGCGGGAGCAGATACGCAGTATTTT. The J gene is TRBJ2-3, the V gene TRBV2; 10 nucleotides agree with TRBD2. CDR3 length: 14 amino acids. Germline trimming cut 2 bases from V and 4 bases from J; bases unmatched to any gene: 0. Per the germline V gene, CDR1 is SNHLY and CDR2 is FYNNEI. Together with reference TRBV2 and TRBJ2-3, the CDR3 gives the full variable domain: EPEVTQTPSHQVTQMGQEVILRCVPISNHLYFYWYRQILGQKVEFLVSFYNNEISEKSEIFDDQFSVERPDGSNFTLKIRSTKLEDSAMYFCASSELAGADTQYFGPGTRLTVL.

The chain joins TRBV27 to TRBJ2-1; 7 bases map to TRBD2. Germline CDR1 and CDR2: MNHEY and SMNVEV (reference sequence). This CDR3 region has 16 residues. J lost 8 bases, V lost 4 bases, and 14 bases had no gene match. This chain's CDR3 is CASSSPIRGSRYEQFF. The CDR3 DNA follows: TGTGCCAGCAGTTCCCCGATTCGCGGGAGTCGGTATGAGCAGTTCTTC.

CDR3 sequence reads: CASSLEDRVTGELFF. The CDR3 coding sequence is TGTGCCAGCAGCTTAGAGGACAGGGTCACCGGGGAGCTGTTTTTT. V is TRBV7-6 and J is TRBJ2-2; TRBD1 matches 8 bases. The CDR3 spans 15 residues. Trimming removed 1 base from V and 4 bases from J; junction bases left unmatched: 2. Germline V gene data show CDR1 as SGHVS and CDR2 as FNYEAQ.

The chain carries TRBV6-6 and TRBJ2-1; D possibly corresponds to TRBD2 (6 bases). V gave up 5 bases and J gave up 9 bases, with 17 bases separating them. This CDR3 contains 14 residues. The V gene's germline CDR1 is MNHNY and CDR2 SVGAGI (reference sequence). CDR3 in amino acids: CASSRLAGQAEQFF. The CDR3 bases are TGTGCCAGCAGTCGTTTGGCGGGGCAGGCTGAGCAGTTCTTC.

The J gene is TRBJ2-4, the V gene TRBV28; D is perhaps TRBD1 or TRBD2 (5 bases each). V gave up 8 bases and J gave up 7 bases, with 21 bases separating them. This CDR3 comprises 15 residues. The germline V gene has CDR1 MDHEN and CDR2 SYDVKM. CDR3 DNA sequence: TGTGCCAGCTACCAAACGGGAACCCCAGGGAACATTCAGTACTTC. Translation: CASYQTGTPGNIQYF.

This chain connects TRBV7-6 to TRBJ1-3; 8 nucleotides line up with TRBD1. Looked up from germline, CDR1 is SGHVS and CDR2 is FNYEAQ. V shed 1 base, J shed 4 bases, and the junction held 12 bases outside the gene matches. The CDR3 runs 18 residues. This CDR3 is CASSLGPGGAYAGNTIYF. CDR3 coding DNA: TGTGCCAGCAGCTTAGGCCCAGGGGGCGCATATGCCGGAAACACCATATATTTT. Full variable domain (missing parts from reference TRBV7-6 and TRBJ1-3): GAGVSQSPRYKVTKRGQDVALRCDPISGHVSLYWYRQALGQGPEFLTYFNYEAQQDKSGLPNDRFSAERPEGSISTLTIQRTEQRDSAMYRCASSLGPGGAYAGNTIYFGEGSWLTVV.

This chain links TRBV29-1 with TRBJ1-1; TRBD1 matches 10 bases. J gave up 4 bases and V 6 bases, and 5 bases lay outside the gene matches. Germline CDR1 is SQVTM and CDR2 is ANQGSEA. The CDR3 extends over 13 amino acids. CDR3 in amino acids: CSVEGQGITEAFF. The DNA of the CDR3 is TGCAGCGTGGAGGGACAGGGGATCACTGAAGCTTTCTTT.

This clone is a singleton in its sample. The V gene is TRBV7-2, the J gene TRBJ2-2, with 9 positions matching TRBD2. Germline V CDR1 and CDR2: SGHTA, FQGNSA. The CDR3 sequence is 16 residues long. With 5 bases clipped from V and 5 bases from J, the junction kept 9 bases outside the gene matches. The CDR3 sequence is CASSRVASGKTGELFF. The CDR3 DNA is TGTGCCAGCAGCCGGGTGGCTAGCGGGAAAACCGGGGAGCTGTTTTTT.

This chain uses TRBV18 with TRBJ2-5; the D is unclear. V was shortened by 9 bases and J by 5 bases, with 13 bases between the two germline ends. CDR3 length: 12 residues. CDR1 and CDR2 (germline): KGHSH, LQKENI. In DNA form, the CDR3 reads TGTGCCAGTGGAACGGGCGCCGAGACCCAGTACTTC. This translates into CASGTGAETQYF.

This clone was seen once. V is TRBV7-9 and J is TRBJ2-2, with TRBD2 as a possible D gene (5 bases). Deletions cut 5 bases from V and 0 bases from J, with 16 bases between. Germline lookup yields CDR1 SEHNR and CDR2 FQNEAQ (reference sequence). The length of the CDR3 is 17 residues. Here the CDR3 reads CASSGKGLSSNTGELFF. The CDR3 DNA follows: TGTGCCAGCAGCGGCAAAGGACTCTCGTCGAACACCGGGGAGCTGTTTTTT. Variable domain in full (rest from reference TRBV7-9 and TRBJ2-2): DTGVSQNPRHKITKRGQNVTFRCDPISEHNRLYWYRQTLGQGPEFLTYFQNEAQLEKSRLLSDRFSAERPKGSFSTLEIQRTEQGDSAMYLCASSGKGLSSNTGELFFGEGSRLTVL.

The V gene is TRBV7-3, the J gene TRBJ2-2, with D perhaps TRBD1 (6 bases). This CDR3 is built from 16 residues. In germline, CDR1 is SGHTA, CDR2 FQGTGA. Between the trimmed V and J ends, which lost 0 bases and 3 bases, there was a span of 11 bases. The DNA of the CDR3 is TGTGCCAGCAGCTTAACGAACAGGGAGTACACCGGGGAGCTGTTTTTT. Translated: CASSLTNREYTGELFF.

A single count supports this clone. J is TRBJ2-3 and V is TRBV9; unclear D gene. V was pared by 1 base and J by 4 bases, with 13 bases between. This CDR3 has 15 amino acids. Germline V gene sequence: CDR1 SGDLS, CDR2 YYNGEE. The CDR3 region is CASSVLVYGSDTQYF. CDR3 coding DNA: TGTGCCAGCAGCGTACTGGTCTATGGGTCAGATACGCAGTATTTT.

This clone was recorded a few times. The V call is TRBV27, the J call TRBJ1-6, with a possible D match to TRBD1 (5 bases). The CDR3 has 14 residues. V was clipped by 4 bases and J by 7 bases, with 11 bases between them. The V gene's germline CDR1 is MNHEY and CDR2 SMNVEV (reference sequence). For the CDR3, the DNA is TGTGCCAGCAGTTCACTGACAGTGAATTCACCCCTCCACTTT. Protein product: CASSSLTVNSPLHF.